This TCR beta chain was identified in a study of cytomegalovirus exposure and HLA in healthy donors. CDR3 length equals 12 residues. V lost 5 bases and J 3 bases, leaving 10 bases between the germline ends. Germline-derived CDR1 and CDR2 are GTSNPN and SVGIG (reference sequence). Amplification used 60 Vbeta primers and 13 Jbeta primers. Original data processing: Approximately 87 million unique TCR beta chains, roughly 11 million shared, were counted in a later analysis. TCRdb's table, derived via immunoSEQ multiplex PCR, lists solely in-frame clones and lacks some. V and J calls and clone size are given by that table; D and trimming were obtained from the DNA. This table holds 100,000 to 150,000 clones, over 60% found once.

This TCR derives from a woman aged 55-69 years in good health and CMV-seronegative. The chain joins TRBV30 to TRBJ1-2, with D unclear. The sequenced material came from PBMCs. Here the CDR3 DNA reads TGTGCCTGGGGAGACGGTTACTATGGCTACACCTTC. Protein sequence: CAWGDGYYGYTF.